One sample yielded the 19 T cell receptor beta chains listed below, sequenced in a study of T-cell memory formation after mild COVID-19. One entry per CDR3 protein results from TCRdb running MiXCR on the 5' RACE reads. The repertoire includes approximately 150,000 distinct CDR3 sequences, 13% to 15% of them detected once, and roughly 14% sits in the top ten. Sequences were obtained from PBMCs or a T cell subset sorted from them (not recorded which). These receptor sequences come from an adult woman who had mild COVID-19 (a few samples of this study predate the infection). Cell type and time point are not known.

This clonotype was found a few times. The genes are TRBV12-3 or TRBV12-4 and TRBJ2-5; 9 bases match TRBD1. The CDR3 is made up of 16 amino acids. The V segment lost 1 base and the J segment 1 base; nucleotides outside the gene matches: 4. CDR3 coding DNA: TGTGCCAGCAGTTTAGTACAGGGGGCCCTCCAAGAGACCCAGTACTTC. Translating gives CASSLVQGALQETQYF.

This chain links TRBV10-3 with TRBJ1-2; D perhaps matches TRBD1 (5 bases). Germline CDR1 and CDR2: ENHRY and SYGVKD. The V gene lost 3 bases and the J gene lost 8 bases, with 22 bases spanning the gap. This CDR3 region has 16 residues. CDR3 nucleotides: TGTGCCATCAGTGAAGTGGGATCCAGGGTGGAATTGGGCTACACCTTC. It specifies CAISEVGSRVELGYTF.

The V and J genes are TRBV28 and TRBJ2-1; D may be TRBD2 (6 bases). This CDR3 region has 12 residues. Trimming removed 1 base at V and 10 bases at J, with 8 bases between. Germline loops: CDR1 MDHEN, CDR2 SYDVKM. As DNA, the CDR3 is TGTGCCAGCAGTTTATCGGCGGGGGAGCAGTTCTTC. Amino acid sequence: CASSLSAGEQFF.

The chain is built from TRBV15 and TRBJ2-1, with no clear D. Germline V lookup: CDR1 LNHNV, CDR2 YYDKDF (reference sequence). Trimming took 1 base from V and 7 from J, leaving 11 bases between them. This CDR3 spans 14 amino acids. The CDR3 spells CATSRAGSRNEQFF. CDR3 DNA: TGTGCCACCAGCAGAGCTGGCTCAAGAAATGAGCAGTTCTTC.

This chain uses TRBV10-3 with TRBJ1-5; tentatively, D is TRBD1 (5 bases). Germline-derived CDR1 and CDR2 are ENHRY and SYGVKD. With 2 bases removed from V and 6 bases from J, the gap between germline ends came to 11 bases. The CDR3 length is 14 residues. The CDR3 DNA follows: TGTGCCATCAGTGAGACTGGGGGGACTCAGCCCCAGCATTTT. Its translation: CAISETGGTQPQHF.

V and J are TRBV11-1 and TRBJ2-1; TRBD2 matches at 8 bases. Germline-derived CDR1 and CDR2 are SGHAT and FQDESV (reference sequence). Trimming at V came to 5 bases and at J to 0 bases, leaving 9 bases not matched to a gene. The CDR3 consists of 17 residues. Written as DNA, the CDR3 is TGTGCCAGCAGCCCCGCCCGGGGGGGACGCTCCTACAATGAGCAGTTCTTC. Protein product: CASSPARGGRSYNEQFF.

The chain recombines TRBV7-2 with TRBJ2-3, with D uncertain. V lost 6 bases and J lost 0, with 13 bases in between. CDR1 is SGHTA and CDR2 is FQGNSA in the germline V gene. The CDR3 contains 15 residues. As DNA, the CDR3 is TGTGCCAGCAGGCCAGCGCTACCTAGCACAGATACGCAGTATTTT. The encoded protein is CASRPALPSTDTQYF.

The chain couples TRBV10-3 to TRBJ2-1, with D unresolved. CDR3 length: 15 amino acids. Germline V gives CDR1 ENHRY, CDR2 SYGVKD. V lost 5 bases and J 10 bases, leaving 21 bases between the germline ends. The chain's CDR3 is CAISPPGGERREQFF. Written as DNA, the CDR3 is TGTGCCATCAGTCCCCCTGGCGGCGAACGGAGAGAGCAGTTCTTC.

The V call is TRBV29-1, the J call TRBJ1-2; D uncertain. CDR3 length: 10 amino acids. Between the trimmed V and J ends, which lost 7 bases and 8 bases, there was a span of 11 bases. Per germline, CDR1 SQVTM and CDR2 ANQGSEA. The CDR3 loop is CSAVSAGYTF. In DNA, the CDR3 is TGCAGCGCTGTCTCCGCCGGCTACACCTTC.

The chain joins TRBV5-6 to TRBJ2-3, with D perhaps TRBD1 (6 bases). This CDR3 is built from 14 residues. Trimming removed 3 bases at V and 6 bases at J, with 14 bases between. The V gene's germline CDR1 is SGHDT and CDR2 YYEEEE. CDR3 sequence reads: CASSWGQALDTQYF. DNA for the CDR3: TGTGCCAGCAGCTGGGGACAAGCGTTGGATACGCAGTATTTT.

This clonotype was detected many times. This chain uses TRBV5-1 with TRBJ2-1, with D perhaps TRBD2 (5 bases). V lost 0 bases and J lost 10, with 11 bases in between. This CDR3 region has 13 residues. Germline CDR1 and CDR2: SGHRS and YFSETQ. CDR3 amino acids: CASSLGETPEQFF. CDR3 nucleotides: TGCGCCAGCAGCTTGGGGGAGACCCCCGAGCAGTTCTTC.

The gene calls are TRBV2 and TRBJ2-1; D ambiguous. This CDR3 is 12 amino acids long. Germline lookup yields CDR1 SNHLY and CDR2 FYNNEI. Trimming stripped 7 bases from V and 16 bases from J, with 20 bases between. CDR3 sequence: CASTTTFGVGFF. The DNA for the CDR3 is TGTGCCAGCACCACGACGTTTGGGGTGGGATTCTTC.

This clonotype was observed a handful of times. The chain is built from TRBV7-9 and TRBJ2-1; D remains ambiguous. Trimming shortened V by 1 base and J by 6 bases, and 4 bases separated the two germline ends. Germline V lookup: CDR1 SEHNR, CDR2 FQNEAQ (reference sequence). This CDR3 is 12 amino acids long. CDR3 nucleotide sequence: TGTGCCAGCAGCTTAGTCACCAATGAGCAGTTCTTC. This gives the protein CASSLVTNEQFF. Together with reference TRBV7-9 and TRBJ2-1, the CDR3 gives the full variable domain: DTGVSQNPRHKITKRGQNVTFRCDPISEHNRLYWYRQTLGQGPEFLTYFQNEAQLEKSRLLSDRFSAERPKGSFSTLEIQRTEQGDSAMYLCASSLVTNEQFFGPGTRLTVL.

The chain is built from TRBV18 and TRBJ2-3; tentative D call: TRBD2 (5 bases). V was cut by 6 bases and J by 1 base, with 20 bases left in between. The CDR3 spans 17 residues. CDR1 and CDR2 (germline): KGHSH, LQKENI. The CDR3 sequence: CASSPVAIRPRTDTQYF. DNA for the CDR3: TGTGCCAGCTCTCCTGTAGCGATTCGACCCCGCACAGATACGCAGTATTTT.

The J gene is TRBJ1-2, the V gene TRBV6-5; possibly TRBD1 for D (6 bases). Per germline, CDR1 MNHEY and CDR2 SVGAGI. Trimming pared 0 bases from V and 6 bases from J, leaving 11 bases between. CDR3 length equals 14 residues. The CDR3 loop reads CASSYSRGAHGYTF. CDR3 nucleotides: TGTGCCAGCAGTTACTCTCGGGGGGCGCATGGCTACACCTTC.

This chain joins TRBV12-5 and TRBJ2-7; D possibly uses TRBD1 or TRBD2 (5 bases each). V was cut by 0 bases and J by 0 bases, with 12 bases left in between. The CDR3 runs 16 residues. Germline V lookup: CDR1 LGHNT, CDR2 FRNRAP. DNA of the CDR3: TGTGCTAGTGGTTTGGTACTTGGGACGGCCTCCTACGAGCAGTACTTC. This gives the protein CASGLVLGTASYEQYF.

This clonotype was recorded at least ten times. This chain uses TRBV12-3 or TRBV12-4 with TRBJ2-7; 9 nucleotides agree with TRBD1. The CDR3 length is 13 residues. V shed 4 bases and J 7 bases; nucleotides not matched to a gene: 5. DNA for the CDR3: TGTGCCAGCAGTTCTCAGACAGGGGGAGAGCAGTACTTC. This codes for CASSSQTGGEQYF.

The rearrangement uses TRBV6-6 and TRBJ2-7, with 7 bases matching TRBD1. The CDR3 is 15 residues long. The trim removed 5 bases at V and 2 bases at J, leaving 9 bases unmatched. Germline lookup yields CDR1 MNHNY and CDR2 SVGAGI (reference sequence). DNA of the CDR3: TGTGCCAGCAGTGCCGGACAGGCGGGCCCCTACGAGCAGTACTTC. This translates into CASSAGQAGPYEQYF.

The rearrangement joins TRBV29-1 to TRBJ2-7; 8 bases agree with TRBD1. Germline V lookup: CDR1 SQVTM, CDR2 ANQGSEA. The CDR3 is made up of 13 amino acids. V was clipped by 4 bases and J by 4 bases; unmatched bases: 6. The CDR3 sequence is CSVAQGAGYEQYF. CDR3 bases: TGCAGCGTTGCGCAGGGGGCAGGTTACGAGCAGTACTTC.